This T cell receptor (beta chain) was recovered during a study of Graves' ophthalmopathy and Graves' hyperthyroidism. TCR beta CDR3 amplification used RNA transcripts. Second-round multiplex PCR followed a first-round RT-PCR using HTBI primers. One entry per CDR3 protein results from TCRdb running MiXCR on the multiplex PCR reads. The table includes around 590,000 distinct CDR3 sequences, under 45% detected once. The CDR3 sequence is 15 residues long. V lost 1 base to trimming and J lost 7 bases, with 14 bases between them. Germline-derived CDR1 and CDR2 are LNHNV and YYDKDF (reference sequence). This clonotype came up many times. A much larger clone is a single base away; this may be a read error.

What was sequenced was peripheral blood or thyroid tissue (not recorded which). The chain has TRBV15 and TRBJ1-3, with a tentative D call TRBD1 (5 bases). The clonotype comes from an adult man with Graves' hyperthyroidism. CDR3 DNA: TGTGCCACCAGCAGAGGTCCCCAGGGAGAGAACACCATATATTTT. Its translation: CATSRGPQGENTIYF.